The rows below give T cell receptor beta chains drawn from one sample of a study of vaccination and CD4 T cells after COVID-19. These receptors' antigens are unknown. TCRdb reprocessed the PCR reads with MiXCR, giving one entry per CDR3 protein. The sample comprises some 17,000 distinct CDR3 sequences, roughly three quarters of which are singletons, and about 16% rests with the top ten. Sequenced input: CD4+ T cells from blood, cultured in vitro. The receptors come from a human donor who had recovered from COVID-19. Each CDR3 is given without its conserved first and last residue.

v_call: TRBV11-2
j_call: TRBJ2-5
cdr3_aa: ASSVDLAGSKTQY

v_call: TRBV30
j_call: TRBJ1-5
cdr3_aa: AVGNQPQH

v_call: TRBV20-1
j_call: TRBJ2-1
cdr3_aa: SASGISYNEQF

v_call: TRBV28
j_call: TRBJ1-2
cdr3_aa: ASWNRARNYGYT

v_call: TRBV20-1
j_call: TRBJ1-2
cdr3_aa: SARSQGSHGYT

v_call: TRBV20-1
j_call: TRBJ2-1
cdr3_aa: SAFTTSGYNEQF

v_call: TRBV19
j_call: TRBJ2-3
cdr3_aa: ASTRTSGGRDTQY

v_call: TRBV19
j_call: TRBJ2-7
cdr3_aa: ASSISGYTYEQY

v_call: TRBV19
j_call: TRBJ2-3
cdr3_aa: ASSIPGTQY

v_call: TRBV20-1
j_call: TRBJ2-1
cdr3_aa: SASKPGLARNEQF

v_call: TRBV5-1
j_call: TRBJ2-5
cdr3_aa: ASSLAPLAGQETQY

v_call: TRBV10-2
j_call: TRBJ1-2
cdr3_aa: ASGTGNYGYT

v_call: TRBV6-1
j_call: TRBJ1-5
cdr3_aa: ASRGRDNQPQH

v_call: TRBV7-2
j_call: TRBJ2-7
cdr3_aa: ASSRHGTAYEQY

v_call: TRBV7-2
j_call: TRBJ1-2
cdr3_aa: ASSLDQGLGYT

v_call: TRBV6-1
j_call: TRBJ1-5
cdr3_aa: ASRGRRAGTNQPQH

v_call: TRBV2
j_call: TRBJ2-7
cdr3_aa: ASSLGLAGGGMEQY

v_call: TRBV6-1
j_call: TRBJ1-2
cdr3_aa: ASIPLRQGDYGYT

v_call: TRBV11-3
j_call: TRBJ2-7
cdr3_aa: ASTSSPTSVLGEQY

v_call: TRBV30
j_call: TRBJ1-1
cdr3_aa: AWFPTGSTEAF